This T cell receptor (beta chain) was sequenced for a study of Graves' ophthalmopathy and Graves' hyperthyroidism. Study-level background: Samples of peripheral blood were obtained at initial diagnosis, prior to treatment of any kind.

The V gene lost 1 base and the J gene lost 6 bases, with 13 bases spanning the gap. This CDR3 is built from 14 residues. The germline CDR1 and CDR2 sequences are SGHDN and FVKESK. Uncontrolled infections, pregnancy, lactation or other autoimmune diseases led to patient exclusion. A word on this clonotype: Its antigen is still unknown.

Amplifying from RNA transcripts, the study obtained TCR beta CDR3 regions. Second-round multiplex PCR came after first-round RT-PCR with HTBI primers. A single record per CDR3 protein comes from TCRdb applying MiXCR to the multiplex PCR reads. Of about 420,000 distinct CDR3 sequences in the sample, 20% to 25% were seen once. The study's findings and limits: Forecasting of ophthalmopathy progression by the model achieved around 71% sensitivity and 72.22% specificity. Blood repertoires reportedly contained most expanded thyroid clonotypes above 0.001 frequency.

The TCR comes from a woman between 18 and 30 years old with stable Graves' hyperthyroidism. This chain uses TRBV14 with TRBJ2-7, with unresolved D. The sequencing input was peripheral blood. The chain's CDR3 is CASSQGYFQFEQYF. CDR3 coding DNA: TGTGCCAGCAGCCAAGGCTACTTCCAGTTCGAGCAGTACTTC.